This T cell receptor (beta chain) emerged from a study of cytomegalovirus exposure and HLA in healthy donors listed by TCRdb under 2017. In the study overall: According to an earlier analysis of 587 of the donors, 200 million or so T cells yielded 117 million unique TCR beta sequences and 276 Gb of sequence data. An early release covering just under 650 HLA-typed donors comprised approximately 300 gigabases of sequencing data and approximately 85 million unique TCR sequences. Of the 300 to 450 genotyped donors, over 65% fell in the genetic ancestry cluster associated with self-reported Caucasian donors. The study was designed to test whether signatures of past pathogen exposure could be identified by cataloging public T cell receptors. Using immunosequencing, the study profiled T cell repertoires from about 650 subjects and related those repertoires to cytomegalovirus serostatus. Besides the first cohort of 500 to 700 subjects, a separate validation cohort made up of roughly 120 different subjects was used. To predict cytomegalovirus infection status, the study brought together high-throughput TCR immunosequencing, statistical association of individual TCRs with disease status, and machine learning. In a later analysis, previously published TCR beta repertoires from more than 500 donors were re-analyzed and high-resolution HLA genotyping was added so that TCR occurrence patterns could be studied. Rather than drawing on any new phenotypic data, the later analysis identified candidate immune exposures from TCR beta sequences and the way those sequences occurred across donors. In an earlier analysis of 587 of the donors, high-throughput TCR beta sequencing was used to judge whether each TCR beta V gene segment behaved as functional or pseudogenic. Alongside the repertoire data, information on donor age, sex, ethnicity and CMV serostatus was compiled. In a later genetic analysis, genome-wide SNP genotypes for about three fifths of the 666 donors were used, and that subset was treated as a discovery cohort. Every discovery cohort repertoire had been produced on one sequencing platform. HLA typing covered class I and class II loci at four-digit resolution. Typing coverage differed by locus: A, B, C, DRB1 and DQB1 were typed in roughly 620-630 donors, DQA1 in about 500, DPA1 in around 610, and DPB1 in just under 490. Because of strong linkage in the cohort, roughly five DR-DQ haplotypes were treated as single units for association and clustering. Across about 370 genotyped donors of the cohort, an average of about 240,000 unique TCR beta nucleotide sequences per donor were sequenced, and 15% to 20% of those sequences were non-productive. What the research found in general, with its limitations: Sequencing depth was assumed to be roughly uniform across donors in the presence/absence analyses, though that assumption may not hold. Assigning TCR associations to individual alleles was difficult when HLA alleles, especially DR and DQ, strongly co-occurred. Across donors, most TCR sequences were observed very rarely, whereas some public TCRs were present in many individuals. Linkage disequilibrium might explain the correlated functional status among segregating V segments, but an unknown experimental factor could not be excluded. A further reported finding was that TCR beta sequences accurately predicted the HLA-A and HLA-B alleles for most subjects in the first cohort. A later analysis found that most CMV-associated TCR beta chains appeared HLA-restricted, with HLA associations seemingly driven largely by CMV exposure. The cohort was sequenced for TCR beta chains only, and without alpha or paired-chain data the features that could be detected were limited. In vitro tests confirmed that three of the cytomegalovirus-associated TCR beta chains recognize cytomegalovirus antigens. Some IMGT-functional V segments, including TRBV6-2 and TRBV6-3, could not be distinguished by the 87-base-pair reads and were therefore excluded. V-gene and J-gene trimming of TCR beta chains was associated with a missense DCLRE1C variant in a later genetic analysis, and the association was replicated in an independent cohort. A group of highly shared sequence variants was considered likely to be a technical artifact of the sequencing pipeline. Several of the top co-occurrence clusters appeared to be linked to parvovirus B19, influenza, CMV and Epstein-Barr virus, according to a later analysis. The classifier was reported to diagnose cytomegalovirus status with high specificity and sensitivity in both the original and validation cohorts. Because counts were too low, about 18 rarely observed V segments, including chromosome 9 orphons, were excluded from the earlier analysis of 587 of the donors. According to a later analysis, TCR association rates differed among HLA loci, with DRB1 alleles showing the most associated TCRs and HLA-C alleles showing the fewest. Because some donors lacked HLA typing at each locus, the association tests relied only on the typed subset. The only immune exposure information available for the cohort was CMV serostatus. In the study, about 150 TCR beta chains were listed as associated with cytomegalovirus. The authors suggested that the approach could potentially be generalized to other disease states and immunological phenotypes. An earlier analysis of approximately 600 of the donors showed that most TCR beta V segments appeared in productive rearrangements either about 87% or about 30% of the time, which broadly matched IMGT annotations. In a later genetic analysis, fewer N-insertions in productive TCRs were reported among donors in an Asian-associated ancestry cluster than the roughly 710-donor mean. Compared with equally common non-associated chains, HLA-associated TCR beta chains in a later analysis were more clonally expanded and had lower generation probabilities. A later analysis associated 16,951 TCR beta sequences with specific HLA alleles at a false discovery rate of 0.05.

Spanning cysteine to phenylalanine, the CDR3 consists of 17 amino acids. Only the CDR3 region is kept as DNA, spanning 51 bases read in frame from base 1. The germline V gene (reference sequence) sets CDR1 to PRHDT and CDR2 to FYEKMQ. V is reduced by 0 bases and J by 0 bases, leaving a spacing of 15 bases between them. As concerns this clone: Its recognized antigen is unknown. Per-nucleotide qualities are absent, and no much larger clonotype sits a single base away.

In total, approximately 690 healthy bone marrow donors made up the cohort. All cohort members were sampled while nominally healthy, although unrecorded immune exposures were likely present. The donor was CMV seropositive and belonged to the group of 270 or so seropositive cohort members. A peripheral blood sample was collected from each donor, and TCR beta sequencing was performed on peripheral blood mononuclear cells. Genomic DNA was extracted from the blood cell samples with the Qiagen DNeasy Blood Extraction Kit. Libraries were built with the immunoSEQ multiplex PCR assay. The multiplex PCR relied on a mix of 60 forward primers for TCR Vbeta segments and 13 reverse primers for TCR Jbeta segments. Amplification of the CDR3 region of rearranged TCR beta genes was performed with a multiplex PCR assay on genomic DNA. The Illumina HiSeq System was used to sequence the amplified TCR beta libraries as 87-base-pair reads. As for how the authors treated the data: In a later analysis, tens of millions of unique TCR beta chains were counted across the 690 or so repertoires, and around 10 million of these chains were shared by at least two donors. Raw reads were error-corrected and collapsed into unique sequences by a nearest-neighbor algorithm in which closely related sequences were merged to remove PCR and sequencing errors. Alignment of CDR3 sequences to IMGT reference sequences was used to assign V, D and J gene segments. For a sequence to be retained, at least a six-nucleotide match to both a V gene segment and a J gene segment was required. A rearrangement was called productive if the CDR3 had no stop codons and remained in frame with V and J, and every other rearrangement was called non-productive. Following IMGT convention, CDR3 was defined as the stretch from the second conserved V-encoded cysteine to the conserved J-encoded phenylalanine. In an earlier analysis of more than 550 of the donors, sequences lacking an unambiguous match to a single V gene segment were excluded. An earlier analysis of several hundred of the donors classified V segments as functional when productive rearrangements were above 56.7% and as segregating when the standard deviation between donors was above 5%. A statistical classification framework was developed to diagnose cytomegalovirus status using the catalog of TCR beta chain sequences. In a later analysis, V and J genes were assigned by comparing TCR nucleotide sequences against IMGT/GENE-DB human TR gene sequences. The TCRdist pipeline was used in a later analysis to assign CDR3 sequences and most-parsimonious VDJ recombination scenarios. In a later analysis, every TCR beta chain was defined by the combination of its CDR3 amino acid sequence and its V-gene family, and reads without a unique V-gene family were dropped. A later analysis removed roughly 590 highly shared, low-generation-probability nucleotide sequences to deal with suspected cross-contamination and a sequencing artifact. A later analysis calculated a clonal expansion index for each public chain from normalized within-repertoire ranks of inferred template counts. In a later analysis, generation probabilities were computed using a VDJ recombination model fitted to out-of-frame rearrangements, and the results were checked against IGoR. A later analysis scored TCR-TCR, TCR-HLA and TCR-CMV co-occurrence with hypergeometric tests, applying a repertoire-size bias correction to TCR pairs. In a later analysis, false discovery rates were estimated by permuting HLA or CMV assignments 20 times. In a later analysis, co-occurring TCRs were grouped with DBSCAN, and TCRdist sequence similarity was added when clustering was performed within HLA-allele-positive subsets. Repertoires with fewer than 30,000 or more than 120,000 public chains, plus five repertoires with anomalous nucleotide sharing, were excluded from co-occurrence clustering. The clones in this table, taken by TCRdb from immuneACCESS, are in-frame only. Not every clone is retained; where verified, under half of the shortfall comes from an unresolved V gene, and the cause of the rest is unknown. The V and J calls and clone size were taken over from that table, and D and trimming were inferred from the DNA. Recorded for this sample are 90,000 to 120,000 clones; over 80% of them occurred a single time. Less than 3% of the sample is in the top ten clones.

The TCR comes from a man between 25 and 39 years old in good health and CMV-seropositive. The sample was PBMCs. Here the chain combines TRBV13 and TRBJ2-7; no D segment can be confidently identified. The CDR3 corresponds to CASSLGLGPVRSYEQYF. The DNA sequence is TGTGCCAGCAGCTTAGGTCTTGGTCCAGTCCGCTCCTACGAGCAGTACTTC.